The sequence of this TCR beta chain was determined in a study of technical replicates of blood from a handful of donors. Sequencing used immunoSEQ multiplex PCR; TCRdb keeps in-frame clones, though not all of them. This sample has roughly 70,000 clones, with 94% found just once. Germline V gene sequence: CDR1 SGHDT, CDR2 YYEEEE. Trimming removed 0 bases at V and 9 bases at J, with 7 bases between. The CDR3 is 12 residues long. Sequenced material: T cells isolated from PBMCs. The sequence came from a human donor in good health. This chain uses TRBV5-6 with TRBJ2-1; D gene unclear. CDR3 amino acids: CASSLDSPEQFF. The CDR3 DNA reads TGTGCCAGCAGCTTGGATAGCCCTGAGCAGTTCTTC.